A selection of T cell receptor beta chains follows, all from one sample in a study of OX40 agonist ivuxolimab in advanced cancers. Clones were sequenced by immunoSEQ multiplex PCR, and TCRdb holds only the in-frame ones, with some missing. The data hold about 69,000 clones, with 90% observed a single time. The input for sequencing was CD4+ or CD8+ T cells sorted from blood, taken in a trial of the OX40 agonist ivuxolimab. The receptors stem from an adult with an advanced solid tumor such as melanoma, head and neck, liver or kidney cancer. Each CDR3 is given with its conserved first and last residue. The D gene is left open where the match is weak. The size entry is marked missing in some rows and otherwise reads once, few, many or a size class.

DNA	CDR3	V	J	size	D
TGTGCCAGCGGAGGTCATTCGAGGGGAGAGACCCAGTACTTC	CASGGHSRGETQYF	TRBV27	TRBJ2-5	.	.
TGTGCCAGCAGCCCAGATACATATTGGGGTGAGACCCAGTACTTC	CASSPDTYWGETQYF	TRBV14	TRBJ2-5	.	.
TGTGCCAGCAGCATAGGACAGGGGGCCAAAAACATTCAGTACTTC	CASSIGQGAKNIQYF	TRBV5-6	TRBJ2-4	.	TRBD1
TGTGCCAGCTCAACTCGGACAGTTAGCAATCAGCCCCAGCATTTT	CASSTRTVSNQPQHF	TRBV18	TRBJ1-5	.	.
TGCGCCAGCAGCCAAGATCTATGGGGGACAGATACGCAGTATTTT	CASSQDLWGTDTQYF	TRBV4-3	TRBJ2-3	.	.
TGTGCCAGCAGCCCTTCCGGGGCCCGACATGGCTACACCTTC	CASSPSGARHGYTF	TRBV7-9	TRBJ1-2	.	.
TGCGCCAGCAGCCCACGGACTAGCGGTCTATACAATGAGCAGTTCTTC	CASSPRTSGLYNEQFF	TRBV5-1	TRBJ2-1	.	TRBD2
TGTGCCAGCAGCGGCCGGGACCGGGGGACCCAGTACTTC	CASSGRDRGTQYF	TRBV5-6	TRBJ2-5	.	.
TGCAGCGTTACCTACAGGGGCGGCTACGAGCAGTACTTC	CSVTYRGGYEQYF	TRBV29-1	TRBJ2-7	once	TRBD1
TGTGCCAGTAATAAACAAGGGGGCTATGAAAAACTGTTTTTT	CASNKQGGYEKLFF	TRBV19	TRBJ1-4	.	TRBD1
TGTGCCAGCACCTCCTTTTCACGCGAGCAGTACTTC	CASTSFSREQYF	TRBV6-6	TRBJ2-7	.	.
TGCGCCAGCAGCGTGACTAGTATCGCTGAGCAGTTCTTC	CASSVTSIAEQFF	TRBV5-1	TRBJ2-1	.	.
TGCAGCGTCCTCTTTCCGGGGCTTCAGAACACTGAAGCTTTCTTT	CSVLFPGLQNTEAFF	TRBV29-1	TRBJ1-1	.	.
TGTGCCAGCAGTTTACACGGACTAGCGGGAGGGGCGGAGACCCAGTACTTC	CASSLHGLAGGAETQYF	TRBV28	TRBJ2-5	.	TRBD2
TGCGCCAGCAGCCAAGATGAAGGGGTCGAGACCGGGGAGCTGTTTTTT	CASSQDEGVETGELFF	TRBV4-3	TRBJ2-2	.	.
TGTGCCAGCAGCTCGGGACAAGATACGCAGTATTTT	CASSSGQDTQYF	TRBV7-2	TRBJ2-3	.	.
TGTGCCAGCAGCTTAACTGCCGGCAACACAGATACGCAGTATTTT	CASSLTAGNTDTQYF	TRBV7-3	TRBJ2-3	.	.
TGTGCCAGCAGCTTCCGGGACGGTCGGGGGAACACTGAAGCTTTCTTT	CASSFRDGRGNTEAFF	TRBV5-8	TRBJ1-1	.	.
TGTGCCAGCAGCTTAGGGGGGACTTCGAAAGGCTACACCTTC	CASSLGGTSKGYTF	TRBV7-6	TRBJ1-2	.	.
TGTGCCAGCAGCTTCACAGCGGGAGTGACCTACGAGCAGTACTTC	CASSFTAGVTYEQYF	TRBV7-2	TRBJ2-7	.	TRBD2
TGCGCCAGCAGCTTGTTACAGAGTATGAATGAGCAGTTCTTC	CASSLLQSMNEQFF	TRBV5-1	TRBJ2-1	few	.
TGTGCCAGCAGCCCCCAAGAGACCCAGTACTTC	CASSPQETQYF	TRBV7-8	TRBJ2-5	.	.